The 14 T cell receptor beta chains in this list originate from one sample, sequenced in a study of CD8+ T cells in alopecia areata. cDNA prepared by RNA extraction and subsequent reverse transcription served as the template for sequencing. TCRdb keeps only in-frame clones here, not all; method: immunoSEQ multiplex PCR. The table has over 90,000 clones, roughly half seen once. The sample comprised CD4+ T cells sorted from blood. The receptors derive from a human donor in good health.

The chain uses TRBV27 and TRBJ2-7; a weak D match, TRBD1 (5 bases). V lost 5 bases and J lost 2, with 16 bases in between. Germline-derived CDR1 and CDR2 are MNHEY and SMNVEV (reference sequence). The CDR3 sequence is 15 residues long. CDR3 nucleotides: TGTGCCAGCAGTCCGCCAGGGATGCGGACCTACGAGCAGTACTTC. Translation: CASSPPGMRTYEQYF.

This chain connects TRBV5-6 to TRBJ1-5, with a tentative D call TRBD1 (6 bases). The V end lost 5 bases, the J end lost 7 bases, and 10 bases lay between the germline ends. The CDR3 runs 12 residues. Germline assignment: CDR1 SGHDT and CDR2 YYEEEE. The CDR3 reads CASSPRGQPQHF. Here the CDR3 DNA reads TGTGCCAGCAGTCCCAGGGGACAGCCCCAGCATTTT.

This chain connects TRBV2 to TRBJ2-5; 14 nucleotides agree with TRBD2. The CDR3 loop spans 15 amino acids. Trimming cost V 6 bases and J 5 bases; bases outside gene matches: 5. Germline V gene data show CDR1 as SNHLY and CDR2 as FYNNEI. The CDR3 DNA is TGTGCCAGCAGGACTAGCGGGGGGGCCTGGGAGACCCAGTACTTC. Protein sequence: CASRTSGGAWETQYF. The variable domain in full, completed from reference TRBV2 and TRBJ2-5, reads EPEVTQTPSHQVTQMGQEVILRCVPISNHLYFYWYRQILGQKVEFLVSFYNNEISEKSEIFDDQFSVERPDGSNFTLKIRSTKLEDSAMYFCASRTSGGAWETQYFGPGTRLLVL.

This chain joins TRBV9 and TRBJ2-7, with D maybe TRBD1 (6 bases). Germline loops: CDR1 SGDLS, CDR2 YYNGEE. This CDR3 region has 16 residues. V lost 0 bases, J lost 1 base, and 14 bases lay in between. In DNA form, the CDR3 reads TGTGCCAGCAGCGTAGGTCCTGATGGACAGTCCTACGAGCAGTACTTC. Translating gives CASSVGPDGQSYEQYF.

This sequence joins TRBV7-2 and TRBJ1-4; 11 positions match TRBD1. Germline V gene lookup returns CDR1 SGHTA and CDR2 FQGNSA. The junction had 2 bases not matched to a gene; V was cut back by 1 base and J by 7 bases. This CDR3 comprises 15 residues. The CDR3 is CASSLGTGGSEKLFF. For the CDR3, the DNA is TGTGCCAGCAGCTTAGGGACAGGGGGCTCTGAAAAACTGTTTTTT.

This clone turned up a few times. The rearrangement uses TRBV29-1 and TRBJ1-1; D is perhaps TRBD1 (5 bases). With 3 bases removed from V and 4 bases from J, the gap between germline ends came to 12 bases. Germline assignment: CDR1 SQVTM and CDR2 ANQGSEA. This CDR3 comprises 13 residues. The CDR3 nucleotides are TGCAGCGTTGAGTTAAAAGGGGCCACTGAAGCTTTCTTT. Its protein is CSVELKGATEAFF.

The chain combines TRBV27 with TRBJ2-6; no clear D gene. With 2 bases removed from V and 0 bases from J, the gap between germline ends came to 5 bases. Germline V CDR1 and CDR2: MNHEY, SMNVEV (reference sequence). The CDR3 loop spans 15 amino acids. The CDR3: CASSLGGSGANVLTF. CDR3 in DNA: TGTGCCAGCAGTTTAGGCGGCTCTGGGGCCAACGTCCTGACTTTC. Looking up the rest from reference TRBV27 and TRBJ2-6 gives the full variable domain: EAQVTQNPRYLITVTGKKLTVTCSQNMNHEYMSWYRQDPGLGLRQIYYSMNVEVTDKGDVPEGYKVSRKEKRNFPLILESPSPNQTSLYFCASSLGGSGANVLTFGAGSRLTVL.

This clone has only a few counts. V and J are TRBV5-6 and TRBJ2-5; tentatively, D is TRBD1 (6 bases). The germline CDR1 and CDR2 sequences are SGHDT and YYEEEE. The CDR3 extends over 13 amino acids. V was trimmed by 3 bases and J by 2 bases, leaving 8 bases between them. This CDR3 reads CASSWGPQETQYF. In DNA, the CDR3 is TGTGCCAGCAGCTGGGGGCCTCAAGAGACCCAGTACTTC. The full variable domain, in which reference TRBV5-6 and TRBJ2-5 provide the parts outside the CDR3, is DAGVTQSPTHLIKTRGQQVTLRCSPKSGHDTVSWYQQALGQGPQFIFQYYEEEERQRGNFPDRFSGHQFPNYSSELNVNALLLGDSALYLCASSWGPQETQYFGPGTRLLVL.

Turning to this clone: Mismatch with germline at one junction end may stem from a read error. The chain joins TRBV13 to TRBJ2-1; D remains unclear. The CDR3 is made up of 12 amino acids. Looked up from germline, CDR1 is PRHDT and CDR2 is FYEKMQ (reference sequence). CDR3 residues: CASSLTYDEQFF. The CDR3 nucleotides are TGTGCCAGCAGCCTGACCTACGATGAGCAGTTCTTC.

Worth noting for this clone: One junction end disagrees with the germline gene, perhaps due to a read error. The gene calls are TRBV7-7 and TRBJ2-5; D is undetermined. In germline, CDR1 is SSHAT, CDR2 FNYEAQ (reference sequence). The CDR3 spans 13 residues. The CDR3 reads CASSTTHQETQYF. The CDR3, as DNA: TGTGCTAGCAGCACCACCCACCAAGAGACCCAGTACTTC.

This rearrangement joins TRBV29-1 to TRBJ1-1; D gene uncertain. Germline V gives CDR1 SQVTM, CDR2 ANQGSEA. The ends were cut back, 0 bases at V and 7 bases at J, with 9 bases in the middle. There are 12 residues in the CDR3. The CDR3 coding sequence is TGCAGCGTTGAAGAAGTGGACCTTGAAGCTTTCTTT. Its translation is CSVEEVDLEAFF.

This clone has only a few counts. This chain uses TRBV29-1 with TRBJ2-5, with no clear D. CDR1 and CDR2 from the germline V gene are SQVTM and ANQGSEA. The V end was cut by 0 bases, the J end by 3 bases, with 11 bases between. The CDR3 length is 14 residues. The CDR3 loop is CSVEDLRRKETQYF. The CDR3, as DNA: TGCAGCGTTGAAGATCTTAGGAGAAAAGAGACCCAGTACTTC.

The genes are TRBV2 and TRBJ2-7; 8 positions match TRBD1. V was pared by 5 bases and J by 3 bases, with 6 bases of the junction left unmatched. CDR1 SNHLY and CDR2 FYNNEI come from the germline V gene. This CDR3 region has 14 residues. The CDR3 DNA reads TGTGCCAGCAGTTTCCAGGGGGCAGGCTACGAGCAGTACTTC. Residues: CASSFQGAGYEQYF.

The chain carries TRBV29-1 and TRBJ2-3; tentative D call: TRBD2 (7 bases). The germline V and J ends were trimmed by 7 bases and 5 bases, with 16 bases remaining between them. The CDR3 covers 13 residues. The germline gives CDR1 SQVTM, CDR2 ANQGSEA. CDR3 amino acids: CSGSRGAGDTQYF. In DNA form, the CDR3 reads TGCAGCGGGAGTCGGGGGGCCGGAGATACGCAGTATTTT.